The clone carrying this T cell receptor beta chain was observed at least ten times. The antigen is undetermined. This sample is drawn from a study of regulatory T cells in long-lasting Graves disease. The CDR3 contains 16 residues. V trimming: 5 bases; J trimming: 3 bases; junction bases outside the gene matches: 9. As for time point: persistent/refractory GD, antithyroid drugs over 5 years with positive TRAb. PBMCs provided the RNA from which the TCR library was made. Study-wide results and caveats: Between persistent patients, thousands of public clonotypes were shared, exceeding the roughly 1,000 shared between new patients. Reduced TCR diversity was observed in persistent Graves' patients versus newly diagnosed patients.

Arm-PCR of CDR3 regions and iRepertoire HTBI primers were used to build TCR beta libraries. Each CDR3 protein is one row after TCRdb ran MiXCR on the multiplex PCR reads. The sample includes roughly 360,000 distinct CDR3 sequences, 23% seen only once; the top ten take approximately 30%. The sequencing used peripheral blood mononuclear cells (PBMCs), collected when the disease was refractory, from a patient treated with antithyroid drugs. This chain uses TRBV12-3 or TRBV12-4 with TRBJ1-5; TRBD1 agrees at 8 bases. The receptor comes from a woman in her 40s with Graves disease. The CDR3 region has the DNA TGTGCCAGCAGTGCCAGCCAGGGGGCTGACAATCAGCCCCAGCATTTT. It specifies CASSASQGADNQPQHF.